One and the same sample provided the 30 T cell receptor beta chains below, sequenced in a study of cytomegalovirus exposure and HLA in healthy donors. Both 60 Vbeta primers and 13 Jbeta primers went into the PCR. Method: immunoSEQ multiplex PCR; TCRdb's copy keeps in-frame clones and lacks some. The sample gives some 65,000 clones, 60% to 80% of which show up once; approximately 2.8% is in the top ten. Sequenced material: PBMCs. The receptor set was obtained from a man younger than 45 in good health and CMV-seronegative.

The rearrangement uses TRBV6-5 and TRBJ1-6; D not resolved. Trimming took off 8 bases at V and 7 bases at J, with 15 bases between the two ends. Germline CDR1 reads MNHEY; CDR2 reads SVGAGI. CDR3 size: 14 residues. The CDR3 nucleotides are TGTGCCAGCTGCTACCGGGAATTAAATTCACCCCTCCACTTT. Amino acids: CASCYRELNSPLHF.

The genes are TRBV30 and TRBJ1-1; D is ambiguous. Germline CDR1 and CDR2: GTSNPN and SVGIG (reference sequence). This CDR3 comprises 13 residues. V lost 3 bases to trimming and J lost 1 base, with 9 bases between them. The CDR3 loop reads CAWSREANTEAFF. CDR3 sequence (DNA): TGTGCCTGGAGCCGTGAAGCGAACACTGAAGCTTTCTTT.

The chain combines TRBV25-1 with TRBJ1-6; D unclear. Germline V lookup: CDR1 MGHDK, CDR2 SYGVNS. V shed 5 bases and J shed 5 bases, with 16 bases lying between them. The CDR3 runs to 16 residues. The CDR3 region is CASSPWGTGNNSPLHF. The CDR3 nucleotides read TGTGCCAGCAGTCCCTGGGGTACGGGGAATAATTCACCCCTCCACTTT.

This clone was counted a few times. The V and J genes are TRBV6-1 and TRBJ1-2, with D possibly matching TRBD1 (6 bases). Looked up from germline, CDR1 is MNHNS and CDR2 is SASEGT. The CDR3 runs 12 residues. Trimming removed 10 bases at V and 0 bases at J, with 9 bases between. CDR3 loop: CATGVPNYGYTF. The DNA of the CDR3 is TGTGCCACAGGGGTCCCTAACTATGGCTACACCTTC.

This clone was found once. The rearrangement links TRBV6-5 to TRBJ2-3; the D is unclear. CDR1 and CDR2 (germline): MNHEY, SVGAGI. Trimming stripped 2 bases from V and 7 bases from J, with 10 bases between. The CDR3 consists of 13 residues. The CDR3 protein is CASSYGSVYTQYF. As DNA, the CDR3 is TGTGCCAGCAGTTACGGTTCGGTGTATACGCAGTATTTT.

This chain joins TRBV9 and TRBJ1-3; D possibly corresponds to TRBD1 (6 bases). CDR3 length: 14 residues. V was trimmed by 4 bases and J by 4 bases, leaving 12 bases between them. Germline assignment: CDR1 SGDLS and CDR2 YYNGEE. This CDR3 is CASSLTGTGNTIYF. The CDR3 nucleotides are TGTGCCAGCAGCCTTACAGGGACAGGAAACACCATATATTTT.

This clone was counted between two and nine times. This rearrangement joins TRBV29-1 to TRBJ2-3; 9 bases line up with TRBD1. Unmatched junction bases numbered 13, after V lost 7 bases and J lost 8 bases. The CDR3 loop spans 14 amino acids. The germline CDR1 and CDR2 sequences are SQVTM and ANQGSEA. The CDR3 is CSGGQGTPRGTQYF. CDR3 nucleotide sequence: TGCAGCGGGGGACAGGGAACCCCTCGAGGTACGCAGTATTTT.

The genes are TRBV11-2 and TRBJ1-1; D may be TRBD1 (5 bases). Trimming took 5 bases from V and 3 from J, leaving 19 bases between them. The V gene's germline CDR1 is SGHAT and CDR2 FQNNGV. CDR3 length: 16 residues. Here the CDR3 DNA reads TGTGCCAGCAGCCATTCCTCCGAGACAGACTACACTGAAGCTTTCTTT. This encodes CASSHSSETDYTEAFF.

The V and J genes are TRBV7-9 and TRBJ2-3; D remains unclear. The CDR3 runs 13 residues. From germline, CDR1 is SEHNR and CDR2 FQNEAQ (reference sequence). Trimming took 3 bases from V and 8 from J, leaving 12 bases between them. The CDR3 DNA reads as TGTGCCAGCAGCTTTTTACAGCCATTTACGCAGTATTTT. This codes for CASSFLQPFTQYF.

V usage is TRBV7-7 and J usage is TRBJ2-5; 9 bases line up with TRBD2. Germline CDR1 is SSHAT and CDR2 is FNYEAQ (reference sequence). The CDR3 contains 17 residues. The trim removed 2 bases at V and 2 bases at J, leaving 9 bases unmatched. This CDR3 reads CASSLTFSGGGQETQYF. The CDR3 DNA reads TGTGCCAGCAGCTTAACCTTTAGCGGGGGAGGGCAAGAGACCCAGTACTTC.

The table lists this clone with a few counts. The chain carries TRBV6-1 and TRBJ1-1, with no clear D. The V and J ends lost 6 bases and 6 bases respectively, with 14 bases between them. CDR1 is MNHNS, CDR2 SASEGT, per germline. CDR3 length: 13 amino acids. CDR3 protein: CASRDFENSEAFF. Written as DNA, the CDR3 is TGTGCCAGCAGAGACTTCGAAAATTCTGAAGCTTTCTTT.

This chain uses TRBV5-6 with TRBJ2-7; 7 bases are shared with TRBD1. Germline CDR1 SGHDT, CDR2 YYEEEE. The V and J ends lost 1 base and 3 bases, in that order; junction bases with no gene match: 4. CDR3 size: 14 residues. The CDR3 bases are TGTGCCAGCAGCTTGACGACAGGGAACTACGAGCAGTACTTC. Residues: CASSLTTGNYEQYF.

This clone was observed a few times. V gene TRBV5-4 combines with J gene TRBJ1-6, with 8 bases aligning to TRBD1. V was pared by 5 bases and J by 0 bases, with 7 bases of the junction left unmatched. The CDR3 sequence is 17 residues long. The V gene's germline CDR1 is SGHNT and CDR2 YYREEE (reference sequence). The chain's CDR3 is CASSSAGGPSYNSPLHF. The CDR3 coding sequence is TGTGCCAGCAGTTCAGCAGGGGGCCCCTCCTATAATTCACCCCTCCACTTT. Full variable domain (rest looked up from reference TRBV5-4 and TRBJ1-6): ETGVTQSPTHLIKTRGQQVTLRCSSQSGHNTVSWYQQALGQGPQFIFQYYREEENGRGNFPPRFSGLQFPNYSSELNVNALELDDSALYLCASSSAGGPSYNSPLHFGNGTRLTVT.

The genes are TRBV7-9 and TRBJ2-3, with TRBD2 matching 12 bases. V gave up 8 bases and J gave up 9 bases; unmatched junction bases: 12. The CDR3 has 15 residues. The germline V gene has CDR1 SEHNR and CDR2 FQNEAQ (reference sequence). The CDR3 sequence: CASVEALAGGDTQYF. CDR3 in DNA: TGTGCCAGCGTCGAGGCACTAGCGGGGGGCGACACGCAGTATTTT.

The chain recombines TRBV6-1 with TRBJ2-7, with 7 bases matching TRBD1. The J segment lost 0 bases and the V segment lost 6 bases, leaving 8 bases of the junction unmatched. The CDR3 runs 15 residues. Germline V gene lookup returns CDR1 MNHNS and CDR2 SASEGT. CDR3 region: CASRNGQVNSYEQYF. The CDR3 DNA reads TGTGCCAGCAGAAACGGACAGGTGAACTCCTACGAGCAGTACTTC.

V usage is TRBV6-5 and J usage is TRBJ2-7; 7 bases are a match to TRBD1. The length of the CDR3 is 13 residues. The trim removed 6 bases at V and 6 bases at J, leaving 8 bases unmatched. Germline loops: CDR1 MNHEY, CDR2 SVGAGI. DNA for the CDR3: TGTGCCAGCAGACCCGGGACAGAGGGCGAGCAGTACTTC. It translates to CASRPGTEGEQYF.

The rearrangement uses TRBV5-1 and TRBJ2-7; TRBD2 might be the D (6 bases). The germline CDR1 and CDR2 sequences are SGHRS and YFSETQ. The CDR3 spans 17 residues. Trimming pared 0 bases from V and 1 base from J, leaving 17 bases between. The CDR3 loop is CASSLGGLTTSSYEQYF. In DNA, the CDR3 is TGCGCCAGCAGCTTGGGGGGACTCACAACATCGTCCTACGAGCAGTACTTC.

This clone has just a few counts. The chain has TRBV19 and TRBJ2-2; no clear D gene. This CDR3 contains 14 residues. Germline V CDR1 and CDR2: LNHDA, SQIVND (reference sequence). V lost 5 bases and J 4 bases, leaving 11 bases between the germline ends. CDR3 residues: CASSLVQVTGELFF. DNA of the CDR3: TGTGCCAGTAGTCTGGTCCAGGTCACCGGGGAGCTGTTTTTT.

The genes are TRBV6-5 and TRBJ1-5, with unresolved D. CDR3 length equals 13 residues. Trimming pared 6 bases from V and 2 bases from J, leaving 8 bases between. Per germline, CDR1 MNHEY and CDR2 SVGAGI. CDR3 amino acids: CASSRLGNQPQHF. CDR3 bases: TGTGCCAGCAGCCGACTAGGCAATCAGCCCCAGCATTTT.

This clone has just one count. The chain joins TRBV27 to TRBJ1-2; possibly TRBD1 for D (5 bases). Germline V lookup: CDR1 MNHEY, CDR2 SMNVEV (reference sequence). The CDR3 is 13 residues long. V was shortened by 5 bases and J by 0 bases, with 7 bases between the two germline ends. The CDR3 loop is CASSPGPNYGYTF. The CDR3 region has the DNA TGTGCCAGCAGTCCAGGGCCTAACTATGGCTACACCTTC.

The chain links TRBV14 to TRBJ1-1, with a possible D match to TRBD1 (6 bases). CDR3 length equals 18 residues. Germline values: CDR1 SGHDN, CDR2 FVKESK. Trimming cost V 2 bases and J 0 bases, with 19 bases left between them. In DNA, the CDR3 is TGTGCCAGCAGCCAAAATCCTCTCAACAGGGAGCTGAACACTGAAGCTTTCTTT. As protein: CASSQNPLNRELNTEAFF.

This rearrangement joins TRBV7-8 to TRBJ1-2; 7 nucleotides agree with TRBD1. CDR3 length: 14 residues. CDR1 and CDR2 from the germline V gene are SGHVS and FQNEAQ. V lost 5 bases and J lost 4; bases outside the gene matches: 7. The CDR3 DNA follows: TGTGCCAGCAGCCCGCGGACAGGCACCTATGGCTACACCTTC. Translated: CASSPRTGTYGYTF.

The rearrangement links TRBV7-3 to TRBJ1-6, with D possibly TRBD1 on 5 matching bases. The germline V gene encodes CDR1 SGHTA and CDR2 FQGTGA. This CDR3 has 13 amino acids. V was cut by 5 bases and J by 6 bases, with 8 bases left in between. The CDR3 DNA is TGTGCCAGCAGCCAGGGATTTAATTCACCCCTCCACTTT. The encoded protein is CASSQGFNSPLHF.

The chain combines TRBV18 with TRBJ1-1; a possible D gene is TRBD1 (5 bases). Germline V gene sequence: CDR1 KGHSH, CDR2 LQKENI. The CDR3 length is 14 residues. Trimming stripped 0 bases from V and 6 bases from J, with 11 bases between. CDR3 amino acids: CASSPPIGGAEAFF. CDR3 DNA: TGTGCCAGCTCACCACCGATCGGGGGGGCTGAAGCTTTCTTT.

This clone was picked up one time. The chain has TRBV2 and TRBJ1-1; TRBD1 aligns across 7 bases. The CDR3 covers 11 residues. V trimming: 1 base; J trimming: 10 bases; junction bases outside the gene matches: 0. Germline V CDR1 and CDR2: SNHLY, FYNNEI. The CDR3 sequence: CASSEDRGAFF. The CDR3 coding sequence is TGTGCCAGCAGTGAAGACAGGGGAGCTTTCTTT.

The chain joins TRBV15 to TRBJ2-5; D is unresolved. The V and J ends lost 1 base and 5 bases respectively, with 5 bases between them. The CDR3 is made up of 12 amino acids. The germline gives CDR1 LNHNV, CDR2 YYDKDF (reference sequence). The CDR3 DNA follows: TGTGCCACCAGCAGAGGTCCGGAGACCCAGTACTTC. This encodes CATSRGPETQYF.

The rearrangement uses TRBV7-9 and TRBJ2-1; TRBD2 matches at 11 bases. Trimming at V came to 1 base and at J to 7 bases, leaving 3 bases not matched to a gene. CDR3 length: 15 residues. CDR1 SEHNR and CDR2 FQNEAQ come from the germline V gene (reference sequence). The CDR3 is CASSLVASGGNEQFF. CDR3 coding DNA: TGTGCCAGCAGCTTAGTTGCTAGCGGGGGGAATGAGCAGTTCTTC.

The rearrangement uses TRBV7-2 and TRBJ1-1; D gene ambiguous. Germline lookup yields CDR1 SGHTA and CDR2 FQGNSA. Trimming pared 4 bases from V and 4 bases from J, leaving 16 bases between. CDR3 length: 15 residues. The DNA of the CDR3 is TGTGCCAGCAGCTACGACTCCGGAACTCTCACTGAAGCTTTCTTT. Translated: CASSYDSGTLTEAFF.

This clone was counted a few times. V is TRBV30 and J is TRBJ2-6, with D perhaps TRBD2 (7 bases). The germline V and J ends were trimmed by 2 bases and 4 bases, with 15 bases remaining between them. Germline CDR1 GTSNPN, CDR2 SVGIG (reference sequence). The CDR3 is 16 residues long. In DNA, the CDR3 is TGTGCCTGGAGTCCGAGGGGGGGGTCGGGGGCCAACGTCCTGACTTTC. Residues: CAWSPRGGSGANVLTF.

The chain is built from TRBV7-8 and TRBJ1-1; TRBD1 matches 10 bases. Looked up from germline, CDR1 is SGHVS and CDR2 is FQNEAQ. Trimming took 7 bases from V and 1 from J; bases not matched to a gene: 9. The CDR3 length is 16 residues. In nucleotides, the CDR3 is TGTGCCAGCACCACTCCGGGACAGGGGACGAACACTGAAGCTTTCTTT. Translated: CASTTPGQGTNTEAFF.